The 2 T cell receptor beta chains listed next were all sequenced from one sample in a study of cytotoxic CD8 clonotypes in ibrutinib-treated CLL. Libraries were prepared by immunoSEQ multiplex PCR; TCRdb keeps only in-frame clonotypes and omits some of them. Of fewer than 90,000 clones detected, about two thirds appear once; the ten largest clones hold more than 4.5%. Sequencing was performed on PBMCs, taken after 12 months of ibrutinib treatment. Source of these receptors: a human donor with chronic lymphocytic leukemia.

The chain joins TRBV13 to TRBJ2-5; 11 positions agree with TRBD1. Trimming cost V 6 bases and J 5 bases; bases outside gene matches: 8. This CDR3 is 15 amino acids long. The germline gives CDR1 PRHDT, CDR2 FYEKMQ (reference sequence). CDR3 coding DNA: TGTGCCAGCAGTTCCCGGACAGGGGGCTTGGAGACCCAGTACTTC. Translated, it gives CASSSRTGGLETQYF.

This chain joins TRBV27 and TRBJ1-1; D gene uncertain. The CDR3 length is 14 residues. CDR1 is MNHEY, CDR2 SMNVEV, per germline (reference sequence). Trimming cost V 4 bases and J 3 bases, with 12 bases left between them. CDR3 sequence reads: CASSSRGSYTEAFF. CDR3 coding DNA: TGTGCCAGCAGTTCGCGAGGGTCTTACACTGAAGCTTTCTTT.